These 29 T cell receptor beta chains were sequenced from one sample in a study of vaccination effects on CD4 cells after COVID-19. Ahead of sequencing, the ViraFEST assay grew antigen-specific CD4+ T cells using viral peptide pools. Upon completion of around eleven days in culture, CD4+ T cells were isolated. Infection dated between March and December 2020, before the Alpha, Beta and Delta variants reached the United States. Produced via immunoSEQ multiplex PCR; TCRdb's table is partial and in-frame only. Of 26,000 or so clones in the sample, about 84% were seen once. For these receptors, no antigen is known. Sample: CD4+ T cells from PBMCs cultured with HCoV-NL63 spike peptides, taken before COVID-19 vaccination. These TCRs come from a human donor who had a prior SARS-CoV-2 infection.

CDR3 sequence (DNA): TGTGCCAGCAGCCAAATGGGACTAGCGGAAGAAGAGACCCAGTACTTC. Protein: CASSQMGLAEEETQYF. The rearrangement uses TRBV3-1 (or the pseudogene TRBV3-2) and TRBJ2-5, with 11 bases aligning to TRBD2. The CDR3 consists of 16 residues. The V gene's germline CDR1 is LGHDT and CDR2 YNNKEL (reference sequence). V dropped 2 bases and J dropped 3; count of bases not matched to a gene: 5.

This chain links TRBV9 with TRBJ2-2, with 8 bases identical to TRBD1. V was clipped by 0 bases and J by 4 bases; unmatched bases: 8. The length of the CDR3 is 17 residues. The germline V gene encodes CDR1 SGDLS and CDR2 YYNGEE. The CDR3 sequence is CASSVAGQGASTGELFF. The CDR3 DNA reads TGTGCCAGCAGCGTAGCGGGCCAGGGGGCTTCCACCGGGGAGCTGTTTTTT. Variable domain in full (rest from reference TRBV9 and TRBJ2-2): DSGVTQTPKHLITATGQRVTLRCSPRSGDLSVYWYQQSLDQGLQFLIQYYNGEERAKGNILERFSAQQFPDLHSELNLSSLELGDSALYFCASSVAGQGASTGELFFGEGSRLTVL.

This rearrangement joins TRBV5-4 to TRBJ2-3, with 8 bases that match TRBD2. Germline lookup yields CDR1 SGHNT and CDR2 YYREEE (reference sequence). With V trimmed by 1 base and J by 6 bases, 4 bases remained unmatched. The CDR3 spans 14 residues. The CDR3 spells CASSLRGGHDTQYF. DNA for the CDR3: TGTGCCAGCAGCTTGCGGGGGGGGCATGATACGCAGTATTTT.

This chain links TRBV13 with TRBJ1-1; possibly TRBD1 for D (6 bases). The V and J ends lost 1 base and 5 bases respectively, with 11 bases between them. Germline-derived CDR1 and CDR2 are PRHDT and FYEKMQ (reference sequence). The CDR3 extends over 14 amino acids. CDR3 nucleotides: TGTGCCAGCAGCTTAGCAGGGGTAGTGACTGAAGCTTTCTTT. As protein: CASSLAGVVTEAFF.

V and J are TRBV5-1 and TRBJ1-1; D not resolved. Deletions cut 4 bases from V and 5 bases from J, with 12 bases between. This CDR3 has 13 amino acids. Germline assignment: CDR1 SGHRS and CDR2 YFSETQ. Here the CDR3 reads CASSQLGGTEAFF. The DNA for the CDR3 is TGCGCCAGCAGCCAACTCGGAGGGACTGAAGCTTTCTTT.

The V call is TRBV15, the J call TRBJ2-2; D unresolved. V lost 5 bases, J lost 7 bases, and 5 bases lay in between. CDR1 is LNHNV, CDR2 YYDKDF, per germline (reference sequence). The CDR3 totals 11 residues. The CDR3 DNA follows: TGTGCCACCAGCCTTCACGGGGAGCTGTTTTTT. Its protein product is CATSLHGELFF.

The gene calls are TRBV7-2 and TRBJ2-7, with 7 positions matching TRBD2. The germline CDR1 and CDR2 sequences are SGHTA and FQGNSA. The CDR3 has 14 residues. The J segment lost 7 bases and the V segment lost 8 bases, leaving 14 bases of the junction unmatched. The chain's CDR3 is CASSVNGGSREQYF. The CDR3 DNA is TGTGCCAGCTCAGTAAACGGGGGGTCTCGGGAGCAGTACTTC.

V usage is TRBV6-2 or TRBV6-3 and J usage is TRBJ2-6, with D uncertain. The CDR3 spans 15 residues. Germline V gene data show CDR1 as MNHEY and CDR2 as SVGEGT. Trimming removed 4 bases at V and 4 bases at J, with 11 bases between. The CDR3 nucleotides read TGTGCCAGCAGTTCACTATATGCGGGGGCCAACGTCCTGACTTTC. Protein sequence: CASSSLYAGANVLTF.

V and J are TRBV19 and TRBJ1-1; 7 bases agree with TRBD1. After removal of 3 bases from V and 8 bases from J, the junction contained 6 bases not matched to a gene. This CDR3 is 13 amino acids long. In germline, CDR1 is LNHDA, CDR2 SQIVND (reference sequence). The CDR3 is CASSILGQLEAFF. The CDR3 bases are TGTGCCAGTAGTATTCTGGGACAGCTAGAAGCTTTCTTT.

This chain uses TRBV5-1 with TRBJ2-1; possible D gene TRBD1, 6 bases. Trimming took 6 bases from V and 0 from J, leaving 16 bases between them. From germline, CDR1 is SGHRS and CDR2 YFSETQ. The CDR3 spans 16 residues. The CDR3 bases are TGCGCCAGCACACTACAGGGTCAACCCTCCTACAATGAGCAGTTCTTC. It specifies CASTLQGQPSYNEQFF.

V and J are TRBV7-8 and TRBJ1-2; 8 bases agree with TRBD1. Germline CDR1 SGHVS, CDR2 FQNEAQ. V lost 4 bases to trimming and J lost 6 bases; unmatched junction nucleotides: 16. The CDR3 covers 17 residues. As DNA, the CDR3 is TGTGCCAGCAGCTCCATTCCAGGGGGCAAGGATTGGGATGGCTACACCTTC. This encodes CASSSIPGGKDWDGYTF.

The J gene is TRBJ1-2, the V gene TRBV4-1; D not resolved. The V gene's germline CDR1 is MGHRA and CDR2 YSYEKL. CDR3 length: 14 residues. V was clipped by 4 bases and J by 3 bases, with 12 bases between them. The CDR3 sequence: CASSRGPGDYGYTF. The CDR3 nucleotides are TGCGCCAGCAGCCGAGGACCCGGGGACTATGGCTACACCTTC.

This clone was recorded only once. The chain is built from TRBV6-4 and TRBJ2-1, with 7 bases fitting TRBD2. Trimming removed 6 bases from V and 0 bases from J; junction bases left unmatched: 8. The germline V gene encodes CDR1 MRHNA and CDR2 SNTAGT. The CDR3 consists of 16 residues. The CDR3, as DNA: TGTGCCAGCAGCCCCAGCGGGATACTCTCCTACAATGAGCAGTTCTTC. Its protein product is CASSPSGILSYNEQFF.

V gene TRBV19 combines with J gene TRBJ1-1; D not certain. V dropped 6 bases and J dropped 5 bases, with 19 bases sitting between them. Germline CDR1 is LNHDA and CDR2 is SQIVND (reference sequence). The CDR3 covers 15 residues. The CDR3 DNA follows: TGTGCCAGTAGCTATAGTTGGCGAAAGGTAACTGAAGCTTTCTTT. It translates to CASSYSWRKVTEAFF.

CDR3 nucleotides: TGTGCCAGCAGCCAAGATCTAGCGGGGGGCCAAGAGACCCAGTACTTC. Translated, it gives CASSQDLAGGQETQYF. J is TRBJ2-5 and V is TRBV4-2; TRBD2 agrees at 11 bases. V trimming: 0 bases; J trimming: 1 base; junction bases outside the gene matches: 1. Germline V gene lookup returns CDR1 LGHNA and CDR2 YNFKEQ. The CDR3 contains 16 residues.

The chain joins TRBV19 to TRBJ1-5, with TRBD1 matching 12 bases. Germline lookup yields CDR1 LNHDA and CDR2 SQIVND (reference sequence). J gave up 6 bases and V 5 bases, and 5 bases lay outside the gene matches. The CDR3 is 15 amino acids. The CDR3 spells CASSRGTGGGQPQHF. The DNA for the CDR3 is TGTGCCAGTAGTCGAGGGACAGGGGGCGGTCAGCCCCAGCATTTT.

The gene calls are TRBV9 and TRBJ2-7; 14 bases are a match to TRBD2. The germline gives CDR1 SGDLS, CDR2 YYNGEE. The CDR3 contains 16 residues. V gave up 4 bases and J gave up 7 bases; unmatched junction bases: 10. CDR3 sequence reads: CASSPFGLAGGGEQYF. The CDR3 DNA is TGTGCCAGCAGCCCCTTCGGACTAGCGGGAGGAGGAGAGCAGTACTTC.

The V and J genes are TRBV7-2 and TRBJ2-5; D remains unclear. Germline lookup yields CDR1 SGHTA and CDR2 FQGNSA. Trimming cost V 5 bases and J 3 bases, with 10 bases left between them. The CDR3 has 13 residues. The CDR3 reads CASSQRREETQYF. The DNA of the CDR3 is TGTGCCAGCAGCCAAAGACGGGAAGAGACCCAGTACTTC.

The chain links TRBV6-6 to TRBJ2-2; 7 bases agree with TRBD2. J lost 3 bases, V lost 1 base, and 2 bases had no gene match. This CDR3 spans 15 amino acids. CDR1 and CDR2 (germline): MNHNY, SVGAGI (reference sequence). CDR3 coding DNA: TGTGCCAGCAGTTACTTGGCGGGAGACACCGGGGAGCTGTTTTTT. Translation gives CASSYLAGDTGELFF.

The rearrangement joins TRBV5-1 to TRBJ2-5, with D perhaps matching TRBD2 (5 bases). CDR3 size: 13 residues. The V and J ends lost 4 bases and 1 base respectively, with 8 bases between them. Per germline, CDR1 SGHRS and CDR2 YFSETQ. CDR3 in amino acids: CASSPDSQETQYF. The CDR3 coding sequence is TGCGCCAGCAGCCCGGACTCCCAAGAGACCCAGTACTTC. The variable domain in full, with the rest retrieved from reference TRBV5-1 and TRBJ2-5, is KAGVTQTPRYLIKTRGQQVTLSCSPISGHRSVSWYQQTPGQGLQFLFEYFSETQRNKGNFPGRFSGRQFSNSRSEMNVSTLELGDSALYLCASSPDSQETQYFGPGTRLLVL.

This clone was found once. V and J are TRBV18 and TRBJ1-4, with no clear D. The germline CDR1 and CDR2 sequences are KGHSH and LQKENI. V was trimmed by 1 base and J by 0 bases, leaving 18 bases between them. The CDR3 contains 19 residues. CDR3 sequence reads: CASSPQGIGRDATNEKLFF. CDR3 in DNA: TGTGCCAGCTCACCACAAGGCATAGGGAGAGACGCAACTAATGAAAAACTGTTTTTT.

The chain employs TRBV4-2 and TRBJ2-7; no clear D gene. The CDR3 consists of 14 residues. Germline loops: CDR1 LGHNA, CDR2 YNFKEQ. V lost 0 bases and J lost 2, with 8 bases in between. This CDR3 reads CASSQETPPYEQYF. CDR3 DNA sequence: TGTGCCAGCAGCCAAGAAACGCCCCCCTACGAGCAGTACTTC.

Here the CDR3 reads CASSENRGSGYTF. CDR3 DNA sequence: TGTGCCAGCAGTGAGAACAGGGGAAGTGGCTACACCTTC. The chain carries TRBV6-1 and TRBJ1-2, with 7 bases matching TRBD1. After removal of 3 bases from V and 7 bases from J, the junction contained 5 bases not matched to a gene. Germline CDR1 and CDR2: MNHNS and SASEGT. This CDR3 has 13 amino acids.

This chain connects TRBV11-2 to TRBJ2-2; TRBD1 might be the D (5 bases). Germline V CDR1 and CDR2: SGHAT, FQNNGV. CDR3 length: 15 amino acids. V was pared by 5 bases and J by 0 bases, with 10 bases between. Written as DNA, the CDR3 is TGTGCCAGCAGCCCCGACAGAACGAACACCGGGGAGCTGTTTTTT. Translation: CASSPDRTNTGELFF.

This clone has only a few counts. The CDR3 is CASSFQQGSYNSPLHF. The CDR3 DNA reads TGCGCCAGCAGCTTCCAACAGGGATCCTATAATTCACCCCTCCACTTT. The chain is built from TRBV5-1 and TRBJ1-6; the D gene is possibly TRBD1 (6 bases). The V end lost 2 bases, the J end lost 1 base, and 10 bases lay between the germline ends. Germline CDR1 SGHRS, CDR2 YFSETQ. The CDR3 extends over 16 amino acids.

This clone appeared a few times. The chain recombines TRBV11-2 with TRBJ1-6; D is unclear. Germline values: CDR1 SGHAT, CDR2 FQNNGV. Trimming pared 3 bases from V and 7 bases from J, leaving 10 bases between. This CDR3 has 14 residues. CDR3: CASSFRGRNSPLHF. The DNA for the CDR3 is TGTGCCAGCAGCTTTCGAGGAAGGAATTCACCCCTCCACTTT.

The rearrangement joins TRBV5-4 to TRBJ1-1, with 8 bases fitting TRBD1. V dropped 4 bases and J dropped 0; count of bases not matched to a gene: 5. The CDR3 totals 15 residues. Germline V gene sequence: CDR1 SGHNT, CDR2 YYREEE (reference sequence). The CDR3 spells CASSKETGVNTEAFF. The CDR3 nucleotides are TGTGCCAGCAGCAAAGAGACAGGGGTGAACACTGAAGCTTTCTTT.

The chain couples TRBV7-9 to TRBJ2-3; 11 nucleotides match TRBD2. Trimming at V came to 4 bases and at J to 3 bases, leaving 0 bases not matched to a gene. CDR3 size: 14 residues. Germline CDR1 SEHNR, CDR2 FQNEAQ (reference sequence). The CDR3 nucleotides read TGTGCCAGCAGCTCTAGCGGGGGGACAGATACGCAGTATTTT. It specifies CASSSSGGTDTQYF. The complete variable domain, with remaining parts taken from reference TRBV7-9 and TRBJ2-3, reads DTGVSQNPRHKITKRGQNVTFRCDPISEHNRLYWYRQTLGQGPEFLTYFQNEAQLEKSRLLSDRFSAERPKGSFSTLEIQRTEQGDSAMYLCASSSSGGTDTQYFGPGTRLTVL.

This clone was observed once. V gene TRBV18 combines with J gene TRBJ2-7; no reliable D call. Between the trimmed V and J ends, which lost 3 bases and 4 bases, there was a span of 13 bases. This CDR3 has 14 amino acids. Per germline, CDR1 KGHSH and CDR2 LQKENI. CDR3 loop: CASSPWNRGYEQYF. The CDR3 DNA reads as TGTGCCAGCTCACCCTGGAACAGAGGATACGAGCAGTACTTC.